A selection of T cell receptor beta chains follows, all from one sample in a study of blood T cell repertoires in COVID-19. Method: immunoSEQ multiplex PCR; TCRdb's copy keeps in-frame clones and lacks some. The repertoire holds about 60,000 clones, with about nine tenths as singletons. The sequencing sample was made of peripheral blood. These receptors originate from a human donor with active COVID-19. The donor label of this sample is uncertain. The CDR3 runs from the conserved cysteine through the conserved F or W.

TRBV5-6	CASNYFGTVTDTQYF
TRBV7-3	CASSLWSGSSYNEQFF
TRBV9	CASSVAGEGAGVPYEQYF
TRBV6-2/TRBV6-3	CASSTPAERGVREQFF
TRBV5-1	CASSSRQVNNSPLHF
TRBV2	CASSATPGQPQHF
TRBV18	CASSPSGQGVGYTF
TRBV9	CASSRGRSTGELFF
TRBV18	CASSQDSGLAGTDTQYF
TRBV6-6	CASSLTPADGYNEQFF
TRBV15	CATSSPIDRAEQYF
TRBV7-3	CASSLGVRGRVFAETQYF
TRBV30	CAWSTRGFEQYF
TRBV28	CASTGVGRGQETQYF
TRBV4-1	CASSQDNPSGRETQYF
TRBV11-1	CASSLRRGNEQFF
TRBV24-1	CATSDYPGSYNEQFF
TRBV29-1	CSVDLGGNTIYF
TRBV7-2	CASSLVPSGRAGEQFF
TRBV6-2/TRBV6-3	CASSHRTRPFDIQYF
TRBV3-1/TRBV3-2	CASRVGQGATDTQYF
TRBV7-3	CASSFRSPEETQYF